Presented here are 28 T cell receptor beta chains from one specimen sequenced in a study of cytomegalovirus exposure and HLA in healthy donors. A multiplex PCR was run with 60 Vbeta primers and 13 Jbeta primers. Sequenced by immunoSEQ multiplex PCR; TCRdb stores in-frame clones only, minus some. Among approximately 100,000 clones listed, about three quarters were seen once. Sequenced: PBMCs. The receptors stem from a female donor in good health and CMV-seropositive.

The chain has TRBV5-1 and TRBJ2-1; 7 positions agree with TRBD2. This CDR3 is 15 amino acids long. V shed 0 bases, J shed 5 bases, and the junction held 5 bases outside the gene matches. In germline, CDR1 is SGHRS, CDR2 YFSETQ. The CDR3, as DNA: TGCGCCAGCAGCTTGGGAACGGGGGGTGACAATGAGCAGTTCTTC. Translating gives CASSLGTGGDNEQFF.

The chain carries TRBV2 and TRBJ1-2; D is possibly TRBD1 (5 bases). The germline V gene encodes CDR1 SNHLY and CDR2 FYNNEI. CDR3 length equals 15 residues. V lost 7 bases and J lost 0, with 15 bases in between. DNA of the CDR3: TGTGCCAGCACCGGGCAGGGATTATCTAACTATGGCTACACCTTC. Translation: CASTGQGLSNYGYTF.

DNA for the CDR3: TGTGCCAGCAGCCTCACCGGGACAGGGACCCTCGAGCAGTACTTC. Its protein is CASSLTGTGTLEQYF. This rearrangement joins TRBV11-2 to TRBJ2-7, with 9 positions matching TRBD1. V lost 5 bases, J lost 6 bases, and 11 bases stayed unmatched. The CDR3 totals 15 residues. CDR1 is SGHAT, CDR2 FQNNGV, per germline.

This chain links TRBV5-1 with TRBJ2-3, with D perhaps TRBD1 (6 bases). CDR1 is SGHRS and CDR2 is YFSETQ in the germline V gene. The CDR3 has 15 residues. Between the trimmed V and J ends, which lost 1 base and 6 bases, there was a span of 15 bases. CDR3 region: CASSLSDRLQDTQYF. For the CDR3, the DNA is TGCGCCAGCAGCTTGAGTGACAGGCTCCAGGATACGCAGTATTTT.

V and J are TRBV28 and TRBJ1-5, with D perhaps TRBD1 (5 bases). Germline V gives CDR1 MDHEN, CDR2 SYDVKM. Trimming removed 2 bases from V and 2 bases from J, with 10 bases in between. The CDR3 extends over 15 amino acids. The CDR3 here is CASSLQGGGNQPQHF. CDR3 in DNA: TGTGCCAGCAGTTTACAGGGAGGCGGCAATCAGCCCCAGCATTTT.

The gene calls are TRBV4-3 and TRBJ2-1; 9 positions match TRBD1. V shed 3 bases, J shed 0 bases, and the junction held 3 bases outside the gene matches. The germline gives CDR1 LGHNA, CDR2 YSLEER. There are 16 residues in the CDR3. CDR3 nucleotides: TGCGCCAGCAGCCATTTGACAGGGGGCTCCTACAATGAGCAGTTCTTC. Translation gives CASSHLTGGSYNEQFF.

The chain links TRBV28 to TRBJ1-2; D remains unclear. The CDR3 covers 14 residues. With 6 bases removed from V and 11 bases from J, the gap between germline ends came to 22 bases. Germline loops: CDR1 MDHEN, CDR2 SYDVKM. Here the CDR3 reads CASSSMAGLRGYTF. CDR3 coding DNA: TGTGCCAGCAGCTCCATGGCGGGGTTGAGAGGGTACACCTTC.

The chain has TRBV5-8 and TRBJ1-3, with D unresolved. CDR1 SGHTS and CDR2 YDEGEE come from the germline V gene. This CDR3 contains 16 residues. The V end lost 1 base, the J end lost 4 bases, and 15 bases lay between the germline ends. In DNA form, the CDR3 reads TGTGCCAGCAGCTTGACCAGGTCCAGTTGGGGAAACACCATATATTTT. Residues: CASSLTRSSWGNTIYF.

This rearrangement joins TRBV7-9 to TRBJ1-1; 8 bases fit TRBD1. Germline assignment: CDR1 SEHNR and CDR2 FQNEAQ (reference sequence). The J segment lost 4 bases and the V segment lost 5 bases, leaving 3 bases of the junction unmatched. This CDR3 is built from 13 residues. The CDR3, as DNA: TGTGCCAGCAGCCGTGACAGGGGCACTGAAGCTTTCTTT. Amino acid sequence: CASSRDRGTEAFF.

This clone was counted only a few times. A junction boundary mismatches the germline segment, possibly from a read error. The chain employs TRBV6-5 and TRBJ2-7; D is possibly TRBD2 (6 bases). Germline loops: CDR1 MNHEY, CDR2 SVGAGI. This CDR3 is built from 13 residues. The CDR3 DNA reads as TGTGCCACCAGTCGGGGAGGAGCGCGCGAGCAGTACTTC. Residues: CATSRGGAREQYF.

V gene TRBV7-8 combines with J gene TRBJ2-7; 10 nucleotides align to TRBD2. The V segment lost 1 base and the J segment 7 bases; nucleotides outside the gene matches: 7. Germline CDR1 and CDR2: SGHVS and FQNEAQ. The CDR3 has 15 amino acids. DNA for the CDR3: TGTGCCAGCAGCTTAGGCCTAGCGGGGGATGGAGAGCAGTACTTC. Amino acids: CASSLGLAGDGEQYF.

This clone has just one count. This chain connects TRBV6-6 to TRBJ1-1; D remains unclear. Trimming pared 11 bases from V and 1 base from J, leaving 8 bases between. This CDR3 contains 11 residues. From germline, CDR1 is MNHNY and CDR2 SVGAGI (reference sequence). This chain's CDR3 is CAARENTEAFF. In DNA form, the CDR3 reads TGTGCCGCGAGAGAGAACACTGAAGCTTTCTTT.

In DNA form, the CDR3 reads TGCGCCAGCAGCTTTCCGTCCCCAGATACGCAGTATTTT. This encodes CASSFPSPDTQYF. This chain joins TRBV5-1 and TRBJ2-3, with D uncertain. Germline V CDR1 and CDR2: SGHRS, YFSETQ. Deletions cut 2 bases from V and 4 bases from J, with 8 bases between. This CDR3 spans 13 amino acids.

The gene calls are TRBV4-2 and TRBJ1-1; D possibly corresponds to TRBD1 (6 bases). In germline, CDR1 is LGHNA, CDR2 YNFKEQ. The CDR3 has 15 residues. The V end lost 0 bases, the J end lost 1 base, and 9 bases lay between the germline ends. CDR3 in amino acids: CASSQDYRENTEAFF. The DNA for the CDR3 is TGTGCCAGCAGCCAAGATTACAGGGAGAACACTGAAGCTTTCTTT.

A single count supports this clone. J is TRBJ1-5 and V is TRBV27; D unresolved. V dropped 6 bases and J dropped 1 base, with 10 bases sitting between them. This CDR3 is built from 14 residues. Per the germline V gene, CDR1 is MNHEY and CDR2 is SMNVEV (reference sequence). Written as DNA, the CDR3 is TGTGCCAGCAGATCTATGGTCAGCAATCAGCCCCAGCATTTT. This codes for CASRSMVSNQPQHF.

V is TRBV7-2 and J is TRBJ2-1; TRBD2 matches 7 bases. This CDR3 contains 14 residues. CDR1 and CDR2 (germline): SGHTA, FQGNSA. Trimming removed 5 bases from V and 0 bases from J; junction bases left unmatched: 1. CDR3 amino acids: CASSAGVSYNEQFF. The CDR3 DNA reads TGTGCCAGCAGCGCGGGGGTCTCCTACAATGAGCAGTTCTTC. Variable domain in full (rest from reference TRBV7-2 and TRBJ2-1): GAGVSQSPSNKVTEKGKDVELRCDPISGHTALYWYRQSLGQGLEFLIYFQGNSAPDKSGLPSDRFSAERTGGSVSTLTIQRTQQEDSAVYLCASSAGVSYNEQFFGPGTRLTVL.

The rearrangement links TRBV2 to TRBJ2-7; D gene unclear. V lost 7 bases to trimming and J lost 0 bases, with 13 bases between them. The CDR3 length is 14 residues. CDR1 and CDR2 from the germline V gene are SNHLY and FYNNEI. For the CDR3, the DNA is TGTGCCAGCAATCCCTCCCGAGGCTCCTACGAGCAGTACTTC. This encodes CASNPSRGSYEQYF.

The J gene is TRBJ1-2, the V gene TRBV5-8, with 7 nucleotides matching TRBD1. Germline V gene sequence: CDR1 SGHTS, CDR2 YDEGEE. Unmatched junction bases numbered 5, after V lost 4 bases and J lost 2 bases. The length of the CDR3 is 14 residues. Here the CDR3 DNA reads TGTGCCAGCAGCCCCGGGACAGCCAACTATGGCTACACCTTC. This translates into CASSPGTANYGYTF.

J is TRBJ1-2 and V is TRBV19; D may be TRBD1 (5 bases). V shed 4 bases and J shed 6 bases, with 9 bases lying between them. The CDR3 extends over 12 amino acids. Germline values: CDR1 LNHDA, CDR2 SQIVND (reference sequence). The CDR3 DNA follows: TGTGCCAGTAGTACAGGGAGGCATGGCTACACCTTC. Amino acids: CASSTGRHGYTF.

This chain uses TRBV29-1 with TRBJ2-7, with 7 bases matching TRBD1. The CDR3 has 14 amino acids. Germline values: CDR1 SQVTM, CDR2 ANQGSEA. The ends lost 6 bases at V and 7 bases at J; junction bases unmatched: 15. The CDR3 reads CSVDGTENLGEQYF. DNA for the CDR3: TGCAGCGTGGATGGGACAGAAAACCTTGGTGAGCAGTACTTC.

This chain links TRBV25-1 with TRBJ1-2, with D tentatively TRBD1 (6 bases). CDR3 length: 15 amino acids. Between the trimmed V and J ends, which lost 1 base and 2 bases, there was a span of 11 bases. CDR1 and CDR2 (germline): MGHDK, SYGVNS. The CDR3 nucleotides are TGTGCCAGCAGTGAATGGGGGGGGCTCAACTATGGCTACACCTTC. As protein: CASSEWGGLNYGYTF.

V is TRBV7-6 and J is TRBJ2-2; D possibly corresponds to TRBD1 (7 bases). The CDR3 is 15 residues long. Germline V CDR1 and CDR2: SGHVS, FNYEAQ. V lost 3 bases and J lost 6, with 14 bases in between. The DNA of the CDR3 is TGTGCCAGCAGCTTGGAGGGGGCTATGGCCGGGGAGCTGTTTTTT. Protein product: CASSLEGAMAGELFF. The variable domain in full, completed from reference TRBV7-6 and TRBJ2-2, reads GAGVSQSPRYKVTKRGQDVALRCDPISGHVSLYWYRQALGQGPEFLTYFNYEAQQDKSGLPNDRFSAERPEGSISTLTIQRTEQRDSAMYRCASSLEGAMAGELFFGEGSRLTVL.

The chain is built from TRBV18 and TRBJ2-5; 8 nucleotides line up with TRBD2. This CDR3 is 14 amino acids long. CDR1 and CDR2 (germline): KGHSH, LQKENI. With 3 bases clipped from V and 4 bases from J, the junction kept 4 bases outside the gene matches. CDR3 loop: CASSPLAGGETQYF. The CDR3 DNA reads TGTGCCAGCTCACCCCTGGCGGGGGGAGAGACCCAGTACTTC.

CDR3 region: CASSATGGTYEQYF. The CDR3 nucleotides read TGTGCCAGCAGTGCCACAGGGGGGACCTACGAGCAGTACTTC. V is TRBV7-9 and J is TRBJ2-7; the match to TRBD1 covers 8 bases. V dropped 6 bases and J dropped 2; count of bases not matched to a gene: 6. CDR1 SEHNR and CDR2 FQNEAQ come from the germline V gene (reference sequence). The CDR3 sequence is 14 residues long.

This rearrangement joins TRBV10-3 to TRBJ1-2; TRBD1 agrees at 8 bases. Germline assignment: CDR1 ENHRY and CDR2 SYGVKD. Trimming took 2 bases from V and 7 from J; bases not matched to a gene: 12. This CDR3 is 16 amino acids long. The CDR3 region is CAISERIGAGGLGYTF. DNA for the CDR3: TGTGCCATCAGTGAGAGGATTGGGGCAGGGGGCCTTGGCTACACCTTC.

The chain uses TRBV6-1 and TRBJ1-4, with TRBD1 matching over 8 bases. V trimming: 3 bases; J trimming: 0 bases; junction bases outside the gene matches: 3. The germline gives CDR1 MNHNS, CDR2 SASEGT. CDR3 length: 16 residues. DNA of the CDR3: TGTGCCAGCAGTGACAGGGGGCCAGCAACTAATGAAAAACTGTTTTTT. This encodes CASSDRGPATNEKLFF.

The chain joins TRBV14 to TRBJ2-1; TRBD2 matches 11 bases. The CDR3 has 20 residues. Trimming cost V 0 bases and J 7 bases; bases outside gene matches: 17. The germline gives CDR1 SGHDN, CDR2 FVKESK. The CDR3 loop is CASSQDPILAGGPITNEQFF. In nucleotides, the CDR3 is TGTGCCAGCAGCCAAGACCCTATTCTAGCGGGGGGACCCATTACGAATGAGCAGTTCTTC.

The V call is TRBV6-5, the J call TRBJ2-1, with a tentative D call TRBD2 (7 bases). Trimming left V 2 bases short and J 6 bases short, with 11 bases between. Germline loops: CDR1 MNHEY, CDR2 SVGAGI. The CDR3 spans 14 residues. CDR3 DNA: TGTGCCAGCAGTTACGCCGGGGGGCCCAATGAGCAGTTCTTC. It codes for CASSYAGGPNEQFF.